This TCR beta chain was recovered during a study of cytotoxic CD8 clonotypes in ibrutinib-treated CLL. Study-wide results and limits: Clonality went up at the time of ibrutinib response, stayed stable in sustained remission, and later dropped back toward its baseline level at progression. Pretreatment clonality was elevated relative to age-matched healthy donors and paralleled circulating CD8+ T-cell counts.

With regard to this clone: Its antigen is unknown.

Measured with immunoSEQ multiplex PCR; TCRdb has only the in-frame clones, and not every one. In the table there are over 250,000 clones, 76% of which are singletons. This TCR derives from a human donor with chronic lymphocytic leukemia. The sequences come from PBMCs, collected at disease progression, from a patient treated with ibrutinib.

The DNA for the CDR3 is TGCACCAGCAGCCCCGGGCGGGTCTCCTACGAGCAGTACTTC. It is translated as CTSSPGRVSYEQYF. The chain joins TRBV1 to TRBJ2-7; the D call of TRBD2 is as the table states it, not checked on the DNA. TRBV1 constitutes a pseudogene. CDR3 length equals 14 residues.